These 30 T cell receptor beta chains originate from one sample sequenced in a study of CD8 T cells in ankylosing spondylitis. TCRdb fed the 5' RACE reads into MiXCR, producing one record per CDR3 protein. This table has about 250,000 distinct CDR3 sequences, approximately 7.6% appearing once. Sequenced: blood, either unsorted or a sorted T cell fraction (not recorded which). These receptors all come from a female donor with ankylosing spondylitis or in good health (not recorded which).

This clonotype was counted only a few times. The V call is TRBV20-1, the J call TRBJ1-5; D unclear. In germline, CDR1 is DFQATT, CDR2 SNEGSKA (reference sequence). The ends were cut back, 0 bases at V and 11 bases at J, with 8 bases in the middle. This CDR3 region has 11 residues. This chain's CDR3 is CSARDGRAQHF. The CDR3 bases are TGCAGTGCTAGAGATGGCCGGGCCCAGCATTTT.

This clonotype has at least ten counts. The chain couples TRBV6-5 to TRBJ1-6; no reliable D call. The CDR3 totals 14 residues. Germline CDR1 MNHEY, CDR2 SVGAGI. Trimming pared 5 bases from V and 9 bases from J, leaving 14 bases between. In DNA form, the CDR3 reads TGTGCCAGCAGTAGAGCCGGGGTCGGTTCACCCCTCCACTTT. It encodes CASSRAGVGSPLHF.

This clonotype was detected many times. J is TRBJ1-2 and V is TRBV4-3; TRBD1 agrees at 7 bases. This CDR3 is 14 amino acids long. The J segment lost 8 bases and the V segment lost 1 base, leaving 7 bases of the junction unmatched. Per germline, CDR1 LGHNA and CDR2 YSLEER. CDR3 nucleotide sequence: TGCGCCAGCAGCCAAGGAGCCAGGGGGTACGGCTACACCTTC. It is translated as CASSQGARGYGYTF.

This clonotype was observed many times. The V and J genes are TRBV20-1 and TRBJ2-5; D is possibly TRBD2 (6 bases). Trimming pared 3 bases from V and 8 bases from J, leaving 22 bases between. Germline V gene lookup returns CDR1 DFQATT and CDR2 SNEGSKA (reference sequence). This CDR3 has 15 residues. The CDR3 DNA is TGCAGTGCTAGTTACCGGGACCTAGAGGAGGGTACCCAGTACTTC. The encoded protein is CSASYRDLEEGTQYF.

The chain is built from TRBV7-9 and TRBJ2-1, with D perhaps matching TRBD1 or TRBD2 (5 bases each). The germline CDR1 and CDR2 sequences are SEHNR and FQNEAQ (reference sequence). CDR3 length: 13 residues. V was pared by 10 bases and J by 1 base, with 11 bases between. This chain's CDR3 is CATGTDSYNEQFF. CDR3 nucleotide sequence: TGTGCCACCGGGACCGATTCCTACAATGAGCAGTTCTTC.

Ten or more counts support this clonotype. The V gene is TRBV5-6, the J gene TRBJ1-6, with unresolved D. Trimming left V 1 base short and J 10 bases short, with 12 bases between. This CDR3 has 14 amino acids. In germline, CDR1 is SGHDT, CDR2 YYEEEE. The CDR3 sequence: CASSLNTAESPLHF. CDR3 nucleotide sequence: TGTGCCAGCAGCTTGAATACCGCGGAGTCACCCCTCCACTTT.

The table lists this clonotype with a few counts. V gene TRBV10-3 combines with J gene TRBJ1-5; a possible D gene is TRBD1 (6 bases). Germline V gene data show CDR1 as ENHRY and CDR2 as SYGVKD. Trimming removed 3 bases at V and 3 bases at J, with 9 bases between. The length of the CDR3 is 14 residues. The CDR3: CAISERQVNQPQHF. The CDR3 DNA reads TGTGCCATCAGTGAACGACAGGTCAATCAGCCCCAGCATTTT.

The sample holds a few counts of this clonotype. The V and J genes are TRBV14 and TRBJ1-2; no clear D gene. Per the germline V gene, CDR1 is SGHDN and CDR2 is FVKESK. V was trimmed by 1 base and J by 7 bases, leaving 13 bases between them. The CDR3 covers 14 residues. The CDR3 DNA reads as TGTGCCAGCAGCCAAGTCGGGCCTGGTGGTGGCTACACCTTC. It yields the protein CASSQVGPGGGYTF.

This clonotype was seen many times. The chain's CDR3 is CASSSGGLGAYNSPLHF. The CDR3 bases are TGTGCCAGCAGCTCTGGTGGCCTTGGGGCCTATAATTCACCCCTCCACTTT. The chain recombines TRBV28 with TRBJ1-6; D is unresolved. This CDR3 region has 17 residues. With 6 bases removed from V and 2 bases from J, the gap between germline ends came to 17 bases. CDR1 and CDR2 (germline): MDHEN, SYDVKM.

There are a few counts of this clonotype. The CDR3 region is CSANRGRTGELFF. The DNA of the CDR3 is TGCAGTGCTAACAGGGGGCGGACCGGGGAGCTGTTTTTT. The V gene is TRBV20-1, the J gene TRBJ2-2, with 9 bases lining up with TRBD1. V shed 4 bases and J 5 bases; nucleotides not matched to a gene: 2. The CDR3 is made up of 13 amino acids. Germline CDR1 is DFQATT and CDR2 is SNEGSKA (reference sequence).

Ten or more counts support this clonotype. The CDR3 region is CASSLVSGSTYEQYF. The CDR3 nucleotides are TGCGCCAGCAGCTTGGTTAGCGGTTCTACCTACGAGCAGTACTTC. The chain recombines TRBV5-1 with TRBJ2-7, with D possibly being TRBD2 (6 bases). Germline V gene sequence: CDR1 SGHRS, CDR2 YFSETQ. This CDR3 has 15 residues. V lost 0 bases, J lost 2 bases, and 12 bases lay in between. Filled out from reference TRBV5-1 and TRBJ2-7, the complete variable domain reads KAGVTQTPRYLIKTRGQQVTLSCSPISGHRSVSWYQQTPGQGLQFLFEYFSETQRNKGNFPGRFSGRQFSNSRSEMNVSTLELGDSALYLCASSLVSGSTYEQYFGPGTRLTVT.

This clonotype was observed many times. The J gene is TRBJ2-3, the V gene TRBV10-3; 8 bases are a match to TRBD2. V lost 4 bases and J lost 6; bases outside the gene matches: 12. The CDR3 contains 16 residues. From germline, CDR1 is ENHRY and CDR2 SYGVKD. CDR3 amino acids: CAISAPERGLLDTQYF. Here the CDR3 DNA reads TGTGCCATCAGTGCCCCCGAGCGGGGGCTCCTGGATACGCAGTATTTT.

This clonotype was recorded only once. The chain combines TRBV5-1 with TRBJ2-1, with 8 nucleotides matching TRBD2. Trimming removed 5 bases from V and 2 bases from J; junction bases left unmatched: 9. This CDR3 region has 16 residues. Germline CDR1 and CDR2: SGHRS and YFSETQ. CDR3 sequence reads: CASSRLAGSPYNEQFF. Written as DNA, the CDR3 is TGCGCCAGCAGTCGTCTAGCGGGCAGCCCCTACAATGAGCAGTTCTTC.

This clonotype was observed a handful of times. The chain's CDR3 is CASRGQLNEQFF. CDR3 nucleotide sequence: TGTGCCAGCAGGGGACAACTCAATGAGCAGTTCTTC. The chain uses TRBV11-3 and TRBJ2-1, with D possibly being TRBD1 (6 bases). Germline CDR1 SGHNT, CDR2 YENEEA. This CDR3 region has 12 residues. Trimming removed 6 bases at V and 6 bases at J, with 9 bases between.

The sample holds many counts of this clonotype. J is TRBJ2-2 and V is TRBV12-3 or TRBV12-4; TRBD2 matches at 13 bases. The CDR3 has 17 amino acids. Trimming at V came to 5 bases and at J to 0 bases, leaving 3 bases not matched to a gene. This CDR3 reads CASSMGLAGPNTGELFF. CDR3 sequence (DNA): TGTGCCAGCAGTATGGGACTAGCGGGACCGAACACCGGGGAGCTGTTTTTT.

This clonotype was counted many times. The chain links TRBV24-1 to TRBJ2-2; no definite D call. V was shortened by 3 bases and J by 5 bases, with 6 bases between the two germline ends. Germline CDR1 is KGHDR and CDR2 is SFDVKD. The CDR3 loop spans 13 amino acids. The CDR3 sequence: CATSDLRTGELFF. The CDR3 DNA sequence: TGTGCCACCAGTGATCTAAGAACCGGGGAGCTGTTTTTT.

The chain uses TRBV30 and TRBJ2-7; D may be TRBD2 (6 bases). The CDR3 extends over 13 amino acids. Germline CDR1 and CDR2: GTSNPN and SVGIG (reference sequence). The V and J ends lost 3 bases and 0 bases respectively, with 9 bases between them. The CDR3 region is CAWRWGDSYEQYF. The CDR3 DNA sequence: TGTGCCTGGAGGTGGGGGGACTCCTACGAGCAGTACTTC.

This clonotype was counted many times. The rearrangement uses TRBV3-1 and TRBJ2-7; D is uncertain. The germline gives CDR1 LGHDT, CDR2 YNNKEL (reference sequence). The length of the CDR3 is 14 residues. V dropped 5 bases and J dropped 3 bases, with 14 bases sitting between them. The chain's CDR3 is CASSARYGLYEQYF. For the CDR3, the DNA is TGTGCCAGCAGCGCGAGGTACGGGCTCTACGAGCAGTACTTC.

This clonotype was seen at least ten times. The chain uses TRBV29-1 and TRBJ2-3, with D unclear. The germline gives CDR1 SQVTM, CDR2 ANQGSEA. This CDR3 comprises 13 residues. Trimming took 5 bases from V and 1 from J, leaving 10 bases between them. CDR3 region: CSVFPAGTDTQYF. DNA of the CDR3: TGCAGCGTTTTCCCTGCCGGCACAGATACGCAGTATTTT.

A few counts support this clonotype. The chain employs TRBV4-1 and TRBJ1-1; D gene unclear. CDR3 size: 17 residues. Trimming cost V 0 bases and J 0 bases, with 14 bases left between them. Germline CDR1 MGHRA, CDR2 YSYEKL. This CDR3 reads CASSQDRTESMNTEAFF. The CDR3 DNA reads as TGCGCCAGCAGCCAAGATCGGACCGAATCTATGAACACTGAAGCTTTCTTT.

This clonotype was counted between two and nine times. A read error may produce the germline difference seen at one junction end. This chain joins TRBV27 and TRBJ1-5, with unresolved D. The CDR3 runs 13 residues. Germline V gene sequence: CDR1 MNHEY, CDR2 SMNVEV (reference sequence). CDR3 amino acids: CTSSRFSDQPQHF. CDR3 DNA: TGCACCAGCAGCCGATTTAGTGATCAGCCCCAGCATTTT.

This clonotype was seen more than once but under ten times. The chain combines TRBV12-3 or TRBV12-4 with TRBJ2-5; the match to TRBD1 covers 8 bases. V dropped 4 bases and J dropped 5; count of bases not matched to a gene: 6. The CDR3 sequence is 14 residues long. The CDR3 spells CASSSSTGEETQYF. In nucleotides, the CDR3 is TGTGCCAGCAGTTCCTCGACAGGGGAGGAGACCCAGTACTTC.

This clonotype was counted ten times or more. The V and J genes are TRBV12-3 or TRBV12-4 and TRBJ2-4, with D perhaps matching TRBD1 or TRBD2 (6 bases each). V was clipped by 9 bases and J by 0 bases, with 12 bases between them. This CDR3 contains 14 residues. The CDR3 spells CASGGPLAKNIQYF. The CDR3 DNA is TGTGCCAGTGGGGGGCCTTTAGCCAAAAACATTCAGTACTTC.

This clonotype occurred many times. This sequence joins TRBV24-1 and TRBJ2-1; D is ambiguous. The CDR3 runs to 16 residues. The V and J ends lost 0 bases and 0 bases respectively, with 8 bases between them. Germline assignment: CDR1 KGHDR and CDR2 SFDVKD. CDR3 loop: CATSDLRRSSYNEQFF. CDR3 nucleotides: TGTGCCACCAGTGATTTGCGGCGGAGCTCCTACAATGAGCAGTTCTTC.

This clonotype was detected many times. The rearrangement uses TRBV20-1 and TRBJ2-7; D remains unclear. Looked up from germline, CDR1 is DFQATT and CDR2 is SNEGSKA (reference sequence). Trimming left V 0 bases short and J 6 bases short, with 9 bases between. The CDR3 loop spans 12 amino acids. The CDR3 region has the DNA TGCAGTGCTAGAGAGGGTCCCACCGAGCAGTACTTC. This sequence encodes CSAREGPTEQYF.

A word on this clonotype: A read error is possible here, since a much larger clone lies one base away. The V call is TRBV29-1, the J call TRBJ1-2; TRBD1 agrees at 7 bases. Germline V gene lookup returns CDR1 SQVTM and CDR2 ANQGSEA. V lost 4 bases, J lost 10 bases, and 6 bases stayed unmatched. The length of the CDR3 is 11 residues. CDR3 nucleotide sequence: TGCAGCGTTGGACAGGGAGACGCCTACACCTTC. Translating it yields CSVGQGDAYTF.

This clonotype was observed at least ten times. This chain connects TRBV5-1 to TRBJ2-1, with TRBD2 matching 14 bases. Germline-derived CDR1 and CDR2 are SGHRS and YFSETQ. V was pared by 2 bases and J by 7 bases, with 2 bases of the junction left unmatched. The CDR3 loop spans 15 amino acids. The CDR3 coding sequence is TGCGCCAGCAGCTTCGGGACTAGCGGGAGTAATGAGCAGTTCTTC. Its translation: CASSFGTSGSNEQFF.

V gene TRBV6-2 or TRBV6-3 combines with J gene TRBJ2-5, with D perhaps matching TRBD2 (6 bases). The V gene lost 8 bases and the J gene lost 2 bases, with 18 bases spanning the gap. Germline loops: CDR1 MNHEY, CDR2 SVGEGT. This CDR3 has 15 residues. The CDR3 here is CASRYSDYNQETQYF. The CDR3 DNA reads as TGTGCCAGCCGCTACTCGGACTACAATCAAGAGACCCAGTACTTC.

This clonotype was counted at least ten times. The genes are TRBV29-1 and TRBJ1-1, with D maybe TRBD1 (6 bases). Trimming stripped 4 bases from V and 1 base from J, with 10 bases between. The CDR3 sequence is 13 residues long. Germline V gives CDR1 SQVTM, CDR2 ANQGSEA. This chain's CDR3 is CSVAVTGNTEAFF. The CDR3 coding sequence is TGCAGCGTTGCAGTGACAGGGAACACTGAAGCTTTCTTT. Complete variable domain (other parts from reference TRBV29-1 and TRBJ1-1): SAVISQKPSRDICQRGTSLTIQCQVDSQVTMMFWYRQQPGQSLTLIATANQGSEATYESGFVIDKFPISRPNLTFSTLTVSNMSPEDSSIYLCSVAVTGNTEAFFGQGTRLTVV.

This clonotype was found many times. This chain uses TRBV10-2 with TRBJ2-7, with 7 positions matching TRBD1. V was clipped by 5 bases and J by 6 bases; unmatched bases: 1. CDR1 and CDR2 (germline): WSHSY, SAAADI. The CDR3 extends over 11 amino acids. In DNA, the CDR3 is TGCGCCAGCAGTACAGGGGCCGAGCAGTACTTC. This gives the protein CASSTGAEQYF.